This entry lists 11 T cell receptor beta chains sequenced from one sample in a study of CD8+ T cells in alopecia areata. RNA was isolated and reverse transcribed to cDNA, the sequencing template. The data were produced by immunoSEQ multiplex PCR, yet TCRdb's version contains in-frame clones alone and is incomplete. The sample lists under 150,000 clones, 47% occurring once. Sequenced: NKG2D-low CD8+ T cells sorted from blood. The receptors derive from a human donor with alopecia areata.

There are a few counts of this clone. The chain employs TRBV5-1 and TRBJ1-1; 12 bases align to TRBD1. J lost 5 bases, V lost 4 bases, and 9 bases had no gene match. Germline assignment: CDR1 SGHRS and CDR2 YFSETQ. The length of the CDR3 is 16 residues. DNA of the CDR3: TGCGCCAGCAGCCCCTCCCTGGGACAGGGGGCTACTGAAGCTTTCTTT. This codes for CASSPSLGQGATEAFF. Drawing the rest from reference TRBV5-1 and TRBJ1-1, the complete variable domain is KAGVTQTPRYLIKTRGQQVTLSCSPISGHRSVSWYQQTPGQGLQFLFEYFSETQRNKGNFPGRFSGRQFSNSRSEMNVSTLELGDSALYLCASSPSLGQGATEAFFGQGTRLTVV.

The J gene is TRBJ2-2, the V gene TRBV6-5; tentative D call: TRBD1 (6 bases). Trimming took off 1 base at V and 7 bases at J, with 13 bases between the two ends. This CDR3 region has 15 residues. Germline V gene lookup returns CDR1 MNHEY and CDR2 SVGAGI. As DNA, the CDR3 is TGTGCCAGCAGTTACTTAGGGGGTTCGGTCGGGGAGCTGTTTTTT. This translates into CASSYLGGSVGELFF.

The chain couples TRBV29-1 to TRBJ2-5, with 7 bases identical to TRBD1. V gave up 5 bases and J gave up 7 bases; unmatched junction bases: 13. CDR1 and CDR2 (germline): SQVTM, ANQGSEA. The CDR3 sequence is 14 residues long. CDR3 DNA: TGCAGCGTTCCAAAGGCAGGGGGACGGGGGACCCAGTACTTC. The encoded protein is CSVPKAGGRGTQYF.

The CDR3 DNA reads as TGTGCCAGCAGCTTTGGGTACGAGCAGTACTTC. Its protein is CASSFGYEQYF. The V and J genes are TRBV13 and TRBJ2-7; unclear D gene. CDR3 size: 11 residues. The V gene's germline CDR1 is PRHDT and CDR2 FYEKMQ (reference sequence). Trimming shortened V by 3 bases and J by 4 bases, and 4 bases separated the two germline ends.

The chain links TRBV7-8 to TRBJ1-5, with TRBD1 as a possible D gene (6 bases). The V end was cut by 8 bases, the J end by 2 bases, with 16 bases between. The CDR3 has 15 amino acids. Looked up from germline, CDR1 is SGHVS and CDR2 is FQNEAQ. The CDR3 reads CASQSGGGGNQPQHF. The CDR3 DNA reads as TGTGCCAGCCAAAGCGGGGGCGGGGGCAATCAGCCCCAGCATTTT. Filled out from reference TRBV7-8 and TRBJ1-5, the complete variable domain reads GAGVSQSPRYKVAKRGQDVALRCDPISGHVSLFWYQQALGQGPEFLTYFQNEAQLDKSGLPSDRFFAERPEGSVSTLKIQRTQQEDSAVYLCASQSGGGGNQPQHFGDGTRLSIL.

The V call is TRBV5-1, the J call TRBJ1-5; 7 bases are shared with TRBD1. Germline V gives CDR1 SGHRS, CDR2 YFSETQ. CDR3 size: 14 residues. V lost 4 bases and J lost 3; bases outside the gene matches: 4. The CDR3 DNA is TGCGCCAGCAGCATAGGGACAGACAATCAGCCCCAGCATTTT. Its translation: CASSIGTDNQPQHF.

The chain couples TRBV7-9 to TRBJ2-1; 8 nucleotides line up with TRBD1. V shed 5 bases and J 7 bases; nucleotides not matched to a gene: 13. The CDR3 contains 16 residues. CDR1 and CDR2 from the germline V gene are SEHNR and FQNEAQ (reference sequence). CDR3 sequence (DNA): TGTGCCAGCAGCCACGAACCGGGACAGGCTAGGAATGAGCAGTTCTTC. Amino acid sequence: CASSHEPGQARNEQFF.

This clone was counted a few times. The J gene is TRBJ2-7, the V gene TRBV27; D remains unclear. CDR3 length equals 11 residues. CDR1 is MNHEY, CDR2 SMNVEV, per germline (reference sequence). Trimming took off 8 bases at V and 4 bases at J, with 9 bases between the two ends. CDR3 region: CASGKLYEQYF. DNA of the CDR3: TGTGCCAGCGGAAAGTTGTACGAGCAGTACTTC.

This clone was seen only a few times. The genes are TRBV11-2 and TRBJ2-7; the match to TRBD1 covers 7 bases. CDR1 is SGHAT and CDR2 is FQNNGV in the germline V gene. The V and J ends lost 4 bases and 4 bases, in that order; junction bases with no gene match: 1. The CDR3 is made up of 12 amino acids. The DNA for the CDR3 is TGTGCCAGCAGCTCGGGACAGTACGAGCAGTACTTC. It specifies CASSSGQYEQYF.

This clone was picked up a small number of times. This chain links TRBV5-4 with TRBJ2-1; D is unresolved. Germline values: CDR1 SGHNT, CDR2 YYREEE (reference sequence). With 0 bases removed from V and 15 bases from J, the gap between germline ends came to 16 bases. CDR3 length: 13 amino acids. CDR3 protein: CASSLAEFSVPFF. Here the CDR3 DNA reads TGTGCCAGCAGCTTGGCCGAGTTTTCCGTCCCGTTCTTC.

This chain uses TRBV4-1 with TRBJ1-1, with TRBD1 identical over 7 bases. The CDR3 is 12 residues long. Germline values: CDR1 MGHRA, CDR2 YSYEKL. Trimming cost V 1 base and J 7 bases; bases outside gene matches: 0. CDR3 DNA: TGCGCCAGCAGCCAAGGGGACAGTGAAGCTTTCTTT. It is translated as CASSQGDSEAFF.